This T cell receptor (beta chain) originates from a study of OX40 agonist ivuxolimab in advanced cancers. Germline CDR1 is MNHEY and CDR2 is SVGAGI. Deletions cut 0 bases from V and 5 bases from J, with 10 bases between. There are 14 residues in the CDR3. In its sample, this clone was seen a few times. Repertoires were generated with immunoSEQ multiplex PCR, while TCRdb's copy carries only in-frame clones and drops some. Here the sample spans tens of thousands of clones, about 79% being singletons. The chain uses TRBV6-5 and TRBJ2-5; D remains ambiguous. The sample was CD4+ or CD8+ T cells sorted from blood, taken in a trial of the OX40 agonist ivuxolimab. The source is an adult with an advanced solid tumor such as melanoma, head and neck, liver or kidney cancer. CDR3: CASSYSGSWETQYF. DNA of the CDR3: TGTGCCAGCAGTTACTCAGGCAGTTGGGAGACCCAGTACTTC.